Listed below are T cell receptor beta chains from one sample, sequenced in a study of OX40 agonist ivuxolimab in advanced cancers. Clones were sequenced by immunoSEQ multiplex PCR, and TCRdb holds only the in-frame ones, with some missing. The table records around 64,000 clones, 87% of them present only once. The sample here was CD4+ or CD8+ T cells sorted from blood, taken in a trial of the OX40 agonist ivuxolimab. The receptors shown here come from an adult with an advanced solid tumor such as melanoma, head and neck, liver or kidney cancer. The CDR3 runs from the conserved cysteine through the conserved F or W. Fields, in order: V gene, J gene, D gene, clone size, CDR3 DNA, CDR3 protein. The D gene is left open where the match is weak. Size tells how often a clone was seen (once, few, many) or the class of an expanded clone, and some rows leave it out.

V: TRBV9; J: TRBJ1-2; D: -; size: -; DNA: TGTGCCAGCTGGAGGCCTGGTGGCTACACCTTC; CDR3: CASWRPGGYTF
V: TRBV10-3; J: TRBJ1-1; D: TRBD1; size: -; DNA: TGTGCCATCAGTGGAAGGGACAGTATGAACACTGAAGCTTTCTTT; CDR3: CAISGRDSMNTEAFF
V: TRBV7-3; J: TRBJ1-5; D: -; size: once; DNA: TGTGCCAGCAGCTTGCAGGGCGATCAGCCCCAGCATTTT; CDR3: CASSLQGDQPQHF
V: TRBV7-3; J: TRBJ2-7; D: -; size: -; DNA: TGTGCCAGCAGCTCAGGACACCCTTACGAGCAGTACTTC; CDR3: CASSSGHPYEQYF
V: TRBV7-3; J: TRBJ1-1; D: -; size: -; DNA: TGTGCCAGCAGCTTATTCGGGGGAGATCTGGGCACTGAAGCTTTCTTT; CDR3: CASSLFGGDLGTEAFF
V: TRBV5-4; J: TRBJ2-6; D: -; size: -; DNA: TGTGCCAGCAGCTTGGGTGGACACTCTGGGGCCAACGTCCTGACTTTC; CDR3: CASSLGGHSGANVLTF
V: TRBV6-5; J: TRBJ2-7; D: TRBD1; size: -; DNA: TGTGCCAGCAGACTAGGACAGGCTACGGCCTACGAGCAGTACTTC; CDR3: CASRLGQATAYEQYF
V: TRBV5-1; J: TRBJ2-2; D: -; size: -; DNA: TGCGCCAGCAGCTTATGGGGGGAGAACACCGGGGAGCTGTTTTTT; CDR3: CASSLWGENTGELFF
V: TRBV19; J: TRBJ1-5; D: TRBD1; size: -; DNA: TGTGCCAGTAGTAGAGAGAACCCGGGACAGTGGGGCAATCAGCCCCAGCATTTT; CDR3: CASSRENPGQWGNQPQHF
V: TRBV18; J: TRBJ2-6; D: TRBD1; size: -; DNA: TGTGCCAGCTCACCAAGGACAGGGTTCGGGGCCAACGTCCTGACTTTC; CDR3: CASSPRTGFGANVLTF
V: TRBV10-2; J: TRBJ1-5; D: -; size: -; DNA: TGCGCCAGCAGTGAGTCGGGTCTCAATCAGCCCCAGCATTTT; CDR3: CASSESGLNQPQHF
V: TRBV14; J: TRBJ2-3; D: -; size: -; DNA: TGTGCCAGCAGCCACACAGATACGCAGTATTTT; CDR3: CASSHTDTQYF
V: TRBV11-2; J: TRBJ2-7; D: TRBD1; size: -; DNA: TGTGCCAGCAGCTACTACCGATCCGGGACAGGATCCTACGAGCAGTACTTC; CDR3: CASSYYRSGTGSYEQYF
V: TRBV4-1; J: TRBJ2-1; D: -; size: -; DNA: TGCGCCAGCAGCCAAGGGACCCAGGGCTCCTACAATGAGCAGTTCTTC; CDR3: CASSQGTQGSYNEQFF
V: TRBV7-3; J: TRBJ2-3; D: TRBD2; size: -; DNA: TGTGCCAGCAGCTTAGCTGTAGCGGGGACTGTGGATACGCAGTATTTT; CDR3: CASSLAVAGTVDTQYF
V: TRBV14; J: TRBJ2-2; D: -; size: -; DNA: TGTGCCAGCAGCCAAGGGGGTAGACCGACGACCGGGGAGCTGTTTTTT; CDR3: CASSQGGRPTTGELFF
V: TRBV4-2; J: TRBJ1-2; D: -; size: once; DNA: TGTGCCAGCAGCCAAGCTCCCCGGCAATCAACTGGCTACACCTTC; CDR3: CASSQAPRQSTGYTF
V: TRBV7-2; J: TRBJ2-7; D: -; size: -; DNA: TGTGCCAGCAGCTTAGTTTACAGGGATCCGCAGTACTTC; CDR3: CASSLVYRDPQYF
V: TRBV7-9; J: TRBJ2-7; D: -; size: -; DNA: TGTGCCAGCAGCTCAGGGGGGGGGCACGAGCAGTACTTC; CDR3: CASSSGGGHEQYF
V: TRBV7-2; J: TRBJ1-4; D: -; size: -; DNA: TGTGCCAGCAGCTTTGAGCAGGGGTTGACTAATGAAAAACTGTTTTTT; CDR3: CASSFEQGLTNEKLFF
V: TRBV11-2; J: TRBJ1-1; D: -; size: -; DNA: TGTGCCAGCAGCTTAGAACCCCATGGAGGAACTGAAGCTTTCTTT; CDR3: CASSLEPHGGTEAFF
V: TRBV18; J: TRBJ2-5; D: TRBD2; size: -; DNA: TGTGCCAGCTCGCCAACTAGCGGGGGTTTCCAAGAGACCCAGTACTTC; CDR3: CASSPTSGGFQETQYF
V: TRBV15; J: TRBJ2-5; D: -; size: -; DNA: TGTGCCACCAGCAGAGACCCGGACTATGGAGAGACCCAGTACTTC; CDR3: CATSRDPDYGETQYF
V: TRBV5-5; J: TRBJ1-5; D: TRBD1; size: -; DNA: TGTGCCAGCAGCTATCTTGGACAGGTTGGCAATCAGCCCCAGCATTTT; CDR3: CASSYLGQVGNQPQHF
V: TRBV9; J: TRBJ2-2; D: -; size: -; DNA: TGTGCCAGCAGCGTAGTGGGGAGCACCGGGGAGCTGTTTTTT; CDR3: CASSVVGSTGELFF
V: TRBV30; J: TRBJ1-3; D: -; size: -; DNA: TGTGCCCAGCACCCAGTCTCTGGAAACACCATATATTTT; CDR3: CAQHPVSGNTIYF
V: TRBV20-1; J: TRBJ1-1; D: -; size: -; DNA: TGCAGTGCATCTACCACTGAAGCTTTCTTT; CDR3: CSASTTEAFF
V: TRBV7-2; J: TRBJ1-5; D: -; size: -; DNA: TGTGCCAGCAGCTTAAGCTTACCCTCTCAGCCCCAGCATTTT; CDR3: CASSLSLPSQPQHF
V: TRBV30; J: TRBJ1-5; D: -; size: -; DNA: TGTGCCTGGAGTGCACCGATACAGCTTCAGCCCCAGCATTTT; CDR3: CAWSAPIQLQPQHF
V: TRBV30; J: TRBJ1-5; D: -; size: -; DNA: TGTGCCTGGGGTACAGGTTACAATCAGCCCCAGCATTTT; CDR3: CAWGTGYNQPQHF
V: TRBV30; J: TRBJ1-5; D: -; size: -; DNA: TGTGCATTGGGGTCCGGGGGCAATCAGCCCCAGCATTTT; CDR3: CALGSGGNQPQHF
V: TRBV5-6; J: TRBJ1-1; D: -; size: few; DNA: TGTGCCAGCGCTTGGGACGGGAACACTGAAGCTTTCTTT; CDR3: CASAWDGNTEAFF
V: TRBV7-8; J: TRBJ2-6; D: -; size: few; DNA: TGTGCCAGCAGCTTACGTGGAACTGGGGCCAACGTCCTGACTTTC; CDR3: CASSLRGTGANVLTF
V: TRBV11-2; J: TRBJ1-1; D: -; size: -; DNA: TGTGCCAGCAGCTTAAGCAGGAACACTGAAGCTTTCTTT; CDR3: CASSLSRNTEAFF
V: TRBV12-5; J: TRBJ1-5; D: -; size: -; DNA: TGTGCTAGTGGTTTGGTACAGGTCGGCAATCAGCCCCAGCATTTT; CDR3: CASGLVQVGNQPQHF
V: TRBV7-9; J: TRBJ2-7; D: -; size: -; DNA: TGTGCCAGCAGCTTAGCGGCATCGGGTTCCTACGAGCAGTACTTC; CDR3: CASSLAASGSYEQYF
V: TRBV7-3; J: TRBJ2-1; D: TRBD1; size: -; DNA: TGTGCCAGCAGCAGCCGGGGGACAGGGGGCTACAATGAGCAGTTCTTC; CDR3: CASSSRGTGGYNEQFF
V: TRBV6-1; J: TRBJ2-7; D: -; size: -; DNA: TGTGCCAGCAGTGCCCTAGGACGTAGCGGAGCCTACGAGCAGTACTTC; CDR3: CASSALGRSGAYEQYF
V: TRBV14; J: TRBJ2-4; D: -; size: -; DNA: TGTGCCAGCAGCGCCTCCCGCGGGGTTGGAAACATTCAGTACTTC; CDR3: CASSASRGVGNIQYF
V: TRBV7-9; J: TRBJ1-1; D: TRBD1; size: -; DNA: TGTGCCAGCTCTAACGACCCAGGGGGCACTGAAGCTTTCTTT; CDR3: CASSNDPGGTEAFF
V: TRBV29-1; J: TRBJ2-1; D: TRBD2; size: -; DNA: TGCAGCGTTGTAGCGGGAGCCTACAATGAGCAGTTCTTC; CDR3: CSVVAGAYNEQFF
V: TRBV10-3; J: TRBJ1-2; D: -; size: -; DNA: TGTGCCATCAGTGTAGGGCGAGGGCTCGGGGGTGGCTACACCTTC; CDR3: CAISVGRGLGGGYTF
V: TRBV9; J: TRBJ2-5; D: TRBD2; size: -; DNA: TGTGCCAGCAGCGAGGGGACTAGCGGAGAGACCCAGTACTTC; CDR3: CASSEGTSGETQYF
V: TRBV28; J: TRBJ2-2; D: -; size: -; DNA: TGTGCCAGCCGAGCGGTAAACACCGGGGAGCTGTTTTTT; CDR3: CASRAVNTGELFF
V: TRBV7-8; J: TRBJ2-7; D: TRBD1; size: -; DNA: TGTGCCAGCAGCTTAGACATCTCAGGGGGCCAGGACGAGCAGTACTTC; CDR3: CASSLDISGGQDEQYF